A single sample gave rise to the 5 T cell receptor beta chains below, sequenced in a study of blood T cell repertoires in COVID-19. The protocol was immunoSEQ multiplex PCR, while the TCRdb copy is restricted to in-frame clones and leaves out a portion. In the table there are 290,000 or so clones, approximately 90% of which are singletons. Sequencing input: peripheral blood. All receptors derive from a young man with active or convalescent COVID-19.

The chain recombines TRBV6-2 or TRBV6-3 with TRBJ1-1, with TRBD1 identical over 7 bases. CDR1 MNHEY and CDR2 SVGEGT come from the germline V gene. Trimming removed 6 bases from V and 3 bases from J; junction bases left unmatched: 4. This CDR3 contains 13 residues. This CDR3 reads CASSRDSYTEAFF. CDR3 nucleotide sequence: TGTGCCAGCAGCCGGGACAGTTACACTGAAGCTTTCTTT.

This clone was observed a single time. The V and J genes are TRBV5-1 and TRBJ2-4, with 8 bases identical to TRBD1. This CDR3 region has 17 residues. Unmatched junction bases numbered 9, after V lost 4 bases and J lost 0 bases. Germline CDR1 and CDR2: SGHRS and YFSETQ. The CDR3 bases are TGCGCCAGCAGCCCACCCGGGACAGGCCTAGCCAAAAACATTCAGTACTTC. Its translation: CASSPPGTGLAKNIQYF.

This clone appeared a single time. The chain couples TRBV27 to TRBJ2-1; 13 nucleotides align to TRBD2. After removal of 7 bases from V and 7 bases from J, the junction contained 7 bases not matched to a gene. Germline V gives CDR1 MNHEY, CDR2 SMNVEV (reference sequence). This CDR3 has 15 residues. CDR3 DNA: TGTGCCAGCACCCCGACTAGCGGGGGGTTAAATGAGCAGTTCTTC. Amino acid sequence: CASTPTSGGLNEQFF.

V is TRBV4-1 and J is TRBJ2-4, with D hard to call. Germline CDR1 MGHRA, CDR2 YSYEKL. This CDR3 has 16 residues. V lost 0 bases, J lost 6 bases, and 15 bases lay in between. The CDR3 DNA follows: TGCGCCAGCAGCCAAGACCCCCCGTATGGGCGAAACATTCAGTACTTC. Translated: CASSQDPPYGRNIQYF.

The rearrangement links TRBV13 to TRBJ2-1; D gene ambiguous. This CDR3 is 12 amino acids long. Per germline, CDR1 PRHDT and CDR2 FYEKMQ (reference sequence). V was clipped by 5 bases and J by 9 bases, with 11 bases between them. Here the CDR3 reads CASSLETGEQFF. CDR3 nucleotide sequence: TGTGCCAGCAGCCTCGAAACGGGTGAGCAGTTCTTC.